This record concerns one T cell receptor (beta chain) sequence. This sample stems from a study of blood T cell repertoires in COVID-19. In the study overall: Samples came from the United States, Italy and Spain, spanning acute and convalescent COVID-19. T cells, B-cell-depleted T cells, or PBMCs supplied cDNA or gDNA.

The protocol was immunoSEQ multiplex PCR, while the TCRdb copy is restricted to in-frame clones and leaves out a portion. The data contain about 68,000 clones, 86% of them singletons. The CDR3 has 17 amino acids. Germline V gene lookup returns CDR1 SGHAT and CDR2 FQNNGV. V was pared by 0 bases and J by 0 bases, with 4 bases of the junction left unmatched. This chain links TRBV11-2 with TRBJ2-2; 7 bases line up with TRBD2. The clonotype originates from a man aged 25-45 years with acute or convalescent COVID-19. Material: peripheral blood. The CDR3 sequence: CASSLDPGRPNTGELFF. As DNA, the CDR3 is TGTGCCAGCAGCTTAGATCCCGGGAGGCCGAACACCGGGGAGCTGTTTTTT.